This passage covers 16 T cell receptor beta chains from one sample sequenced in a study of T-cell memory formation after mild COVID-19. TCRdb processed the 5' RACE reads anew with MiXCR; each CDR3 protein has one entry. The data contain 300,000 to 400,000 distinct CDR3 sequences, 25% to 30% of them seen just once; the ten biggest clones take up about 14%. Sequenced material: PBMCs or a T cell subset sorted from them (not recorded which). The receptor set was obtained from an adult woman who had mild COVID-19 (a few samples of this study predate the infection). Cell type and time point are not known.

J is TRBJ2-7 and V is TRBV5-1; 7 bases align to TRBD1. Per the germline V gene, CDR1 is SGHRS and CDR2 is YFSETQ. V lost 4 bases to trimming and J lost 3 bases; unmatched junction nucleotides: 10. The CDR3 loop spans 15 amino acids. The CDR3 reads CASSPIRDRVYEQYF. In nucleotides, the CDR3 is TGCGCCAGCAGCCCAATTAGGGACAGAGTCTACGAGCAGTACTTC.

This clonotype was recorded a few times. This chain connects TRBV7-9 to TRBJ2-5, with D perhaps matching TRBD1 or TRBD2 (5 bases each). CDR1 SEHNR and CDR2 FQNEAQ come from the germline V gene (reference sequence). The CDR3 is made up of 15 amino acids. V shed 3 bases and J shed 3 bases, with 14 bases lying between them. The CDR3 loop is CASSFEGMGEETQYF. DNA for the CDR3: TGTGCCAGCAGCTTTGAGGGGATGGGGGAAGAGACCCAGTACTTC.

This clonotype was recorded a few times. The chain couples TRBV2 to TRBJ1-6, with D possibly matching TRBD1 (5 bases). With 6 bases removed from V and 7 bases from J, the gap between germline ends came to 7 bases. Germline V lookup: CDR1 SNHLY, CDR2 FYNNEI. The CDR3 sequence is 12 residues long. DNA for the CDR3: TGTGCCAGCAGAGCAGGGAATTCACCCCTCCACTTT. Protein sequence: CASRAGNSPLHF.

This clonotype was observed a few times. The V call is TRBV10-3, the J call TRBJ2-5, with D tentatively TRBD2 (6 bases). V dropped 8 bases and J dropped 4 bases, with 17 bases sitting between them. Germline CDR1 ENHRY, CDR2 SYGVKD. The CDR3 loop spans 14 amino acids. CDR3 amino acids: CAISGSTIRETQYF. DNA of the CDR3: TGTGCCATCTCCGGGAGCACCATCCGAGAGACCCAGTACTTC.

This clonotype was counted once. This chain connects TRBV15 to TRBJ2-1; 8 positions match TRBD1. The length of the CDR3 is 16 residues. V dropped 1 base and J dropped 2; count of bases not matched to a gene: 4. The germline CDR1 and CDR2 sequences are LNHNV and YYDKDF (reference sequence). The CDR3 DNA reads as TGTGCCACCAGCAGAGGGATGGACAGGGCCTACAATGAGCAGTTCTTC. It encodes CATSRGMDRAYNEQFF.

A few counts support this clonotype. The chain couples TRBV3-1 to TRBJ1-2; D is unclear. The CDR3 consists of 14 residues. Germline V lookup: CDR1 LGHDT, CDR2 YNNKEL (reference sequence). V lost 1 base and J 5 bases, leaving 11 bases between the germline ends. CDR3 residues: CASSQATGEYGYTF. The CDR3 DNA sequence: TGTGCCAGCAGCCAAGCGACGGGAGAGTATGGCTACACCTTC.

The chain joins TRBV30 to TRBJ1-2; D not certain. The germline gives CDR1 GTSNPN, CDR2 SVGIG (reference sequence). Trimming took 4 bases from V and 4 from J, leaving 10 bases between them. CDR3 size: 12 residues. DNA for the CDR3: TGTGCCTGGACTGGAAGAACCTATGGCTACACCTTC. As protein: CAWTGRTYGYTF.

V usage is TRBV6-4 and J usage is TRBJ2-3; 10 bases line up with TRBD2. The V gene's germline CDR1 is MRHNA and CDR2 SNTAGT. The CDR3 is made up of 15 amino acids. J gave up 5 bases and V 6 bases, and 8 bases lay outside the gene matches. DNA for the CDR3: TGTGCCAGCAGCGGGACTAGCGATGGAGGAGATACGCAGTATTTT. Translated: CASSGTSDGGDTQYF.

V gene TRBV11-3 combines with J gene TRBJ2-3, with D perhaps matching TRBD1 (6 bases). Germline V CDR1 and CDR2: SGHNT, YENEEA. The CDR3 sequence is 17 residues long. Trimming removed 2 bases at V and 2 bases at J, with 17 bases between. In nucleotides, the CDR3 is TGTGCCAGCAGCTTATCATTGGCCTGGGGGCCCACAGATACGCAGTATTTT. Residues: CASSLSLAWGPTDTQYF.

The CDR3, as DNA: TGTGCCAGCAGTTACCTAAGCGGGAGGGGTCGGGGGGAGCTGTTTTTT. Protein product: CASSYLSGRGRGELFF. The rearrangement joins TRBV6-5 to TRBJ2-2, with 10 bases lining up with TRBD2. The CDR3 runs 16 residues. The V gene's germline CDR1 is MNHEY and CDR2 SVGAGI. Trimming took 2 bases from V and 8 from J; bases not matched to a gene: 8.

The chain carries TRBV30 and TRBJ2-7; no firm D call. Deletions cut 2 bases from V and 5 bases from J, with 7 bases between. Germline CDR1 GTSNPN, CDR2 SVGIG (reference sequence). This CDR3 contains 11 residues. This CDR3 is CAWSIAHEQYF. In nucleotides, the CDR3 is TGTGCCTGGAGTATAGCCCACGAGCAGTACTTC.

In this sample, this clonotype turned up many times. The rearrangement uses TRBV28 and TRBJ1-3, with D perhaps TRBD1 (6 bases). V lost 1 base and J 3 bases, leaving 19 bases between the germline ends. This CDR3 spans 18 amino acids. Germline CDR1 is MDHEN and CDR2 is SYDVKM. The CDR3 DNA sequence: TGTGCCAGCAGTTTATCCACAGGGCTAGGTTCACTTGGAAACACCATATATTTT. Translation gives CASSLSTGLGSLGNTIYF.

This chain joins TRBV5-5 and TRBJ1-4, with D possibly being TRBD1 (6 bases). Germline V gives CDR1 SGHKS, CDR2 YYEKEE (reference sequence). V was shortened by 1 base and J by 6 bases, with 10 bases between the two germline ends. The CDR3 sequence is 14 residues long. The DNA for the CDR3 is TGTGCCAGCAGCTTGATACAGGGCTATGAAAAACTGTTTTTT. Translated: CASSLIQGYEKLFF.

The rearrangement uses TRBV4-1 and TRBJ2-1, with TRBD2 identical over 13 bases. V was clipped by 4 bases and J by 7 bases; unmatched bases: 7. The CDR3 spans 16 residues. Looked up from germline, CDR1 is MGHRA and CDR2 is YSYEKL. Here the CDR3 DNA reads TGCGCCAGCAGCCGTCGGACTAGCGGGAGTGATAATGAGCAGTTCTTC. Translated: CASSRRTSGSDNEQFF.

This chain's CDR3 is CASSDLQGPEAFF. CDR3 nucleotides: TGTGCCAGCAGTGACCTCCAAGGACCTGAAGCTTTCTTT. The chain carries TRBV12-3 or TRBV12-4 and TRBJ1-1; D ambiguous. Trimming cost V 5 bases and J 6 bases, with 13 bases left between them. This CDR3 region has 13 residues.

This clonotype was observed a few times. CDR3 residues: CASIQLAGGRSSYNEQFF. The CDR3 coding sequence is TGTGCCAGCATCCAACTAGCGGGAGGGAGAAGCTCCTACAATGAGCAGTTCTTC. The J gene is TRBJ2-1, the V gene TRBV6-1, with TRBD2 identical over 13 bases. This CDR3 is 18 amino acids long. J lost 0 bases, V lost 7 bases, and 9 bases had no gene match. Looked up from germline, CDR1 is MNHNS and CDR2 is SASEGT.